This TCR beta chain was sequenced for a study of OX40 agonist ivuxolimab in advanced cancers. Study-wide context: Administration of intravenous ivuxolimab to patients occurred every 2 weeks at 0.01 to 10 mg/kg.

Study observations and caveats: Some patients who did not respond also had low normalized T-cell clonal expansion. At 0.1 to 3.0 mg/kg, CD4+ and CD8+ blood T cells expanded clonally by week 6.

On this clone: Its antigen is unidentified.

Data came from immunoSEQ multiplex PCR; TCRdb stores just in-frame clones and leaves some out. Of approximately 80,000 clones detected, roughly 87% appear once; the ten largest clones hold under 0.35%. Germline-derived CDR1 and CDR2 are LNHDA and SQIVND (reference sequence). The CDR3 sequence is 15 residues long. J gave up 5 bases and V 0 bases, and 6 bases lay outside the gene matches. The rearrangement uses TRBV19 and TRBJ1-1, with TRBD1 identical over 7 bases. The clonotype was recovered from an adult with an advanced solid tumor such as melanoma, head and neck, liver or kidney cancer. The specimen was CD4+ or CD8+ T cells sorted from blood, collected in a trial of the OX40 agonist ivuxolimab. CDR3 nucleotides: TGTGCCAGTAGTATAGAGGCAGGGGGAATTACTGAAGCTTTCTTT. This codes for CASSIEAGGITEAFF.